These 20 T cell receptor beta chains were all obtained from the same sample, sequenced in a study of blood T cells in healthy people across ages. With a J-beta primer mix and a sample-barcoded 5' primer, a second PCR ran 7 to 11 cycles. Using its own MiXCR run on the 5' RACE reads, TCRdb lists one record per CDR3 protein. In the table there are 1,500,000 or so distinct CDR3 sequences, about 42% of which are singletons. Sequenced material: blood. These receptors all stem from a woman aged 18-35 years in good health.

The V gene is TRBV6-6, the J gene TRBJ2-1; TRBD2 is a possible D gene (6 bases). CDR1 MNHNY and CDR2 SVGAGI come from the germline V gene (reference sequence). The ends were cut back, 6 bases at V and 8 bases at J, with 20 bases in the middle. The CDR3 extends over 15 amino acids. The DNA for the CDR3 is TGTGCCAGCAGCCGGGGACTTCGGGCCGCGGATGAGCAGTTCTTC. Protein: CASSRGLRAADEQFF.

The chain joins TRBV7-9 to TRBJ2-3; maybe TRBD2 (5 bases). The germline V and J ends were trimmed by 7 bases and 6 bases, with 14 bases remaining between them. The CDR3 contains 13 residues. Per the germline V gene, CDR1 is SEHNR and CDR2 is FQNEAQ (reference sequence). CDR3 sequence: CASTHYGVDTQYF. CDR3 nucleotides: TGTGCCAGCACACATTACGGGGTGGATACGCAGTATTTT.

In its sample, this clonotype was seen a few times. The chain couples TRBV12-3 or TRBV12-4 to TRBJ2-7, with D maybe TRBD1 (6 bases). The V end lost 1 base, the J end lost 5 bases, and 9 bases lay between the germline ends. The CDR3 spans 13 residues. CDR3 bases: TGTGCCAGCAGTTTAGAGGACAGTGACGAGCAGTACTTC. As protein: CASSLEDSDEQYF.

The chain recombines TRBV6-6 with TRBJ1-2; D unclear. V lost 0 bases and J lost 7, with 9 bases in between. The CDR3 sequence is 13 residues long. Germline-derived CDR1 and CDR2 are MNHNY and SVGAGI (reference sequence). CDR3 in DNA: TGTGCCAGCAGTTACTCGAGTCGTGGTGGCTACACCTTC. This codes for CASSYSSRGGYTF.

This clonotype was recorded only once. This sequence joins TRBV7-9 and TRBJ2-4; no reliable D call. The J call may be incorrect, as the DNA end agrees better with TRBJ2-7. The CDR3 length is 13 residues. Germline CDR1 SEHNR, CDR2 FQNEAQ (reference sequence). The CDR3 protein is CASSQPRNYEQYF. The DNA of the CDR3 is TGTGCCAGCAGCCAACCCCGGAACTACGAGCAGTACTTC.

The chain is built from TRBV10-3 and TRBJ1-2; 8 bases line up with TRBD1. Germline V CDR1 and CDR2: ENHRY, SYGVKD. CDR3 length: 15 amino acids. V was pared by 3 bases and J by 8 bases, with 11 bases of the junction left unmatched. CDR3 bases: TGTGCCATCAGTGACAGGGCAGGGGGCGCCGGGGGCTACACCTTC. It yields the protein CAISDRAGGAGGYTF.

In its sample, this clonotype was seen a few times. This chain connects TRBV10-3 to TRBJ1-1; D is ambiguous. Germline V gene sequence: CDR1 ENHRY, CDR2 SYGVKD. This CDR3 has 11 residues. V was pared by 8 bases and J by 4 bases, with 8 bases between. CDR3 sequence (DNA): TGTGCCATCTCCCGGGGCACTGAAGCTTTCTTT. Protein: CAISRGTEAFF.

This sequence joins TRBV7-2 and TRBJ2-1; 13 bases match TRBD2. TRBJ2-7 explains the end of the DNA better; the J call may be wrong. There are 17 residues in the CDR3. Per the germline V gene, CDR1 is SGHTA and CDR2 is FQGNSA. The CDR3 here is CASSTTSGGASYNEQYF. The CDR3 DNA follows: TGTGCCAGCAGCACCACTAGCGGGGGGGCATCCTACAATGAGCAGTACTTC.

The J gene is TRBJ2-5, the V gene TRBV10-3; 11 positions agree with TRBD2. Near its end, the DNA agrees better with TRBJ2-7, so the J call may be wrong. Germline CDR1 and CDR2: ENHRY and SYGVKD. This CDR3 is 13 amino acids long. The CDR3 DNA is TGTGCTACTAGCGGGAGATCTTCCTACGAGCAGTACTTC. Residues: CATSGRSSYEQYF.

The CDR3: CASSATGYTGELFF. The CDR3 nucleotides are TGTGCCAGCAGTGCGACAGGGTACACCGGGGAGCTGTTTTTT. The chain has TRBV12-3 or TRBV12-4 and TRBJ2-2; 7 bases are shared with TRBD1. Losses at the gene ends were 5 bases for V and 3 bases for J; bases not matched to a gene: 3. The CDR3 length is 14 residues.

This clonotype was found a few times. The CDR3 region has the DNA TGTGCCATCAGTGAGAAGGGGTGGATAGATACGCAGTATTTT. This codes for CAISEKGWIDTQYF. This sequence joins TRBV10-3 and TRBJ2-3; D may be TRBD1 (5 bases). Trimming pared 2 bases from V and 5 bases from J, leaving 11 bases between. Germline-derived CDR1 and CDR2 are ENHRY and SYGVKD. The CDR3 sequence is 14 residues long.

The rearrangement joins TRBV20-1 to TRBJ1-4, with D perhaps TRBD1 (5 bases). The CDR3 is made up of 16 amino acids. Trimming took 0 bases from V and 1 from J, leaving 12 bases between them. Germline V gene sequence: CDR1 DFQATT, CDR2 SNEGSKA (reference sequence). The CDR3 coding sequence is TGCAGTGCTAGAGATTGGGGCGCGGGAACTAATGAAAAACTGTTTTTT. This codes for CSARDWGAGTNEKLFF.

This clonotype was observed many times. The chain carries TRBV7-9 and TRBJ2-3; D call uncertain. The germline V gene encodes CDR1 SEHNR and CDR2 FQNEAQ (reference sequence). V dropped 5 bases and J dropped 3 bases, with 15 bases sitting between them. This CDR3 is built from 15 residues. Here the CDR3 DNA reads TGTGCCAGCAGCCCTGACGGGTCGAGGACAGATACGCAGTATTTT. This sequence encodes CASSPDGSRTDTQYF.

This chain joins TRBV28 and TRBJ2-7; D remains unclear. Germline V gene data show CDR1 as MDHEN and CDR2 as SYDVKM. Between the trimmed V and J ends, which lost 2 bases and 5 bases, there was a span of 19 bases. CDR3 length: 16 amino acids. CDR3 in amino acids: CASSLPGNPAMDEQYF. CDR3 nucleotide sequence: TGTGCCAGCAGTTTACCTGGGAACCCCGCCATGGACGAGCAGTACTTC.

On this clonotype: One end of the junction fails to match germline, which may point to a read error. V is TRBV11-2 and J is TRBJ1-3; D call uncertain. CDR3 length: 14 amino acids. Germline V gives CDR1 SGHAT, CDR2 FQNNGV. This chain's CDR3 is CASSPPYSGNTVYF. The CDR3 region has the DNA TGTGCCAGCAGCCCACCGTACTCTGGAAACACCGTATATTTT.

The rearrangement links TRBV7-9 to TRBJ1-1, with D possibly being TRBD1 (6 bases). The CDR3 covers 17 residues. Germline values: CDR1 SEHNR, CDR2 FQNEAQ (reference sequence). Trimming took off 5 bases at V and 1 base at J, with 20 bases between the two ends. The CDR3 region has the DNA TGTGCCAGCAGCCCCAGGAGGCAGGGGCTCACGAACACTGAAGCTTTCTTT. This encodes CASSPRRQGLTNTEAFF.

This clonotype has just a few counts. The gene calls are TRBV5-1 and TRBJ2-3; D may be TRBD1 (6 bases). CDR1 SGHRS and CDR2 YFSETQ come from the germline V gene. Trimming took 4 bases from V and 0 from J, leaving 12 bases between them. This CDR3 region has 15 residues. The CDR3 sequence is CASSLRDTSTDTQYF. DNA of the CDR3: TGCGCCAGCAGCCTCCGGGACACCAGCACAGATACGCAGTATTTT.

This sequence joins TRBV7-9 and TRBJ2-7, with 7 bases matching TRBD1. With V trimmed by 5 bases and J by 5 bases, 15 bases remained unmatched. The CDR3 runs to 16 residues. The V gene's germline CDR1 is SEHNR and CDR2 FQNEAQ (reference sequence). DNA of the CDR3: TGTGCCAGCAGCCCCTACACAGACAGGGAAAAGAACGAGCAGTACTTC. Its translation: CASSPYTDREKNEQYF.

The V and J genes are TRBV12-3 or TRBV12-4 and TRBJ1-1, with 8 bases lining up with TRBD1. Unmatched junction bases numbered 6, after V lost 5 bases and J lost 7 bases. This CDR3 spans 13 amino acids. CDR3 sequence: CASSQDRANEAFF. The CDR3 bases are TGTGCCAGCAGTCAGGACAGGGCCAATGAAGCTTTCTTT.

The chain links TRBV12-3 or TRBV12-4 to TRBJ1-5, with D unresolved. This CDR3 region has 16 residues. Trimming removed 6 bases at V and 1 base at J, with 16 bases between. The CDR3 DNA follows: TGTGCCAGCAGCCTAAGGGTGTTCGGGAGCAATCAGCCCCAGCATTTT. Translation gives CASSLRVFGSNQPQHF.